The 18 T cell receptor beta chains reported below all come from one sample, sequenced in a study of T cell repertoires in cytomegalovirus infection. Each CDR3 protein gets one entry after TCRdb re-called the reads with MiXCR. The sample contains about 300,000 distinct CDR3 sequences, roughly 25% of which appear only once. The sample consisted of PBMCs. The source of these receptors is a human donor in good health (CMV status not recorded). Some clones in this sample may be carry-over from other donors' samples.

The chain recombines TRBV7-2 with TRBJ2-5; TRBD1 aligns across 8 bases. Germline CDR1 reads SGHTA; CDR2 reads FQGNSA. After removal of 6 bases from V and 5 bases from J, the junction contained 5 bases not matched to a gene. CDR3 size: 13 residues. The CDR3 spells CASSDRGRETQYF. CDR3 in DNA: TGTGCCAGCAGTGACAGGGGCCGGGAGACCCAGTACTTC.

This chain uses TRBV15 with TRBJ2-7; 8 nucleotides agree with TRBD2. This CDR3 contains 15 residues. V gave up 0 bases and J gave up 4 bases; unmatched junction bases: 5. CDR1 is LNHNV, CDR2 YYDKDF, per germline (reference sequence). The CDR3 reads CATSREPSGSYEQYF. The CDR3 nucleotides read TGTGCCACCAGCAGAGAACCCAGCGGGAGTTACGAGCAGTACTTC.

This clonotype was seen a few times. This chain uses TRBV12-3 or TRBV12-4 with TRBJ1-5; a weak D match, TRBD1 (6 bases). The CDR3 is made up of 16 amino acids. With 6 bases removed from V and 3 bases from J, the gap between germline ends came to 18 bases. The CDR3 loop reads CASRESGVGPNQPQHF. CDR3 nucleotide sequence: TGTGCCAGCAGGGAATCAGGGGTCGGCCCCAATCAGCCCCAGCATTTT.

The chain carries TRBV7-6 and TRBJ1-1; D gene uncertain. The germline V and J ends were trimmed by 8 bases and 3 bases, with 10 bases remaining between them. The length of the CDR3 is 12 residues. Germline V CDR1 and CDR2: SGHVS, FNYEAQ. The CDR3 sequence is CASGSPDTEAFF. The CDR3 nucleotides are TGTGCCAGCGGCTCGCCGGACACTGAAGCTTTCTTT.

This clonotype has at least ten counts. The chain joins TRBV7-2 to TRBJ2-1; D gene unclear. Trimming took 5 bases from V and 6 from J, leaving 17 bases between them. CDR1 SGHTA and CDR2 FQGNSA come from the germline V gene. CDR3 length equals 15 residues. In DNA form, the CDR3 reads TGTGCCAGCAGCGACAAAGGTGTGAGTGTCAATGAGCAGTTCTTC. Its protein is CASSDKGVSVNEQFF.

Only a few counts were recorded for this clonotype. The chain has TRBV9 and TRBJ2-3, with a possible D match to TRBD2 (7 bases). Germline CDR1 SGDLS, CDR2 YYNGEE. The V gene lost 0 bases and the J gene lost 5 bases, with 13 bases spanning the gap. This CDR3 is 15 amino acids long. CDR3 loop: CASSVGGGDGDTQYF. CDR3 nucleotides: TGTGCCAGCAGCGTAGGAGGGGGGGATGGAGATACGCAGTATTTT.

V is TRBV6-6 and J is TRBJ2-3; 7 nucleotides match TRBD2. Losses at the gene ends were 8 bases for V and 1 base for J; bases not matched to a gene: 0. Germline V gene lookup returns CDR1 MNHNY and CDR2 SVGAGI (reference sequence). The CDR3 is 12 amino acids. CDR3 sequence: CASRGGTDTQYF. DNA of the CDR3: TGTGCCAGCCGGGGGGGCACAGATACGCAGTATTTT.

The rearrangement joins TRBV19 to TRBJ1-5; D remains ambiguous. The CDR3 runs 13 residues. The germline V gene encodes CDR1 LNHDA and CDR2 SQIVND (reference sequence). Between the trimmed V and J ends, which lost 3 bases and 0 bases, there was a span of 3 bases. DNA of the CDR3: TGTGCCAGTAGTATGGATAGCAATCAGCCCCAGCATTTT. This translates into CASSMDSNQPQHF.

V is TRBV20-1 and J is TRBJ1-3; TRBD1 might be the D (5 bases). V was clipped by 3 bases and J by 4 bases, with 10 bases between them. This CDR3 contains 13 residues. Looked up from germline, CDR1 is DFQATT and CDR2 is SNEGSKA (reference sequence). CDR3 bases: TGCAGTGCTAGTGGCAGGGCAGGAAACACCATATATTTT. Translation: CSASGRAGNTIYF.

This clonotype appeared once. J is TRBJ1-5 and V is TRBV19; unclear D gene. V lost 6 bases and J 5 bases, leaving 14 bases between the germline ends. The germline V gene encodes CDR1 LNHDA and CDR2 SQIVND (reference sequence). CDR3 length equals 14 residues. CDR3 coding DNA: TGTGCCAGTAGGGACCTGTTGGGCTATCAGCCCCAGCATTTT. Translation gives CASRDLLGYQPQHF.

In its sample, this clonotype was seen a few times. The chain employs TRBV28 and TRBJ2-1; TRBD2 matches at 8 bases. The trim removed 2 bases at V and 2 bases at J, leaving 2 bases unmatched. CDR3 length equals 15 residues. Per the germline V gene, CDR1 is MDHEN and CDR2 is SYDVKM. This CDR3 reads CASSLGLAPYNEQFF. The CDR3 nucleotides are TGTGCCAGCAGTTTAGGACTAGCTCCCTACAATGAGCAGTTCTTC.

This chain uses TRBV6-1 with TRBJ1-5, with no clear D. Germline CDR1 and CDR2: MNHNS and SASEGT. Trimming took off 10 bases at V and 3 bases at J, with 13 bases between the two ends. CDR3 size: 13 residues. CDR3 bases: TGTGCCACCTGTGAGTTAAACAATCAGCCCCAGCATTTT. This encodes CATCELNNQPQHF.

This clonotype came up a few times. V is TRBV27 and J is TRBJ2-5; 9 bases line up with TRBD1. This CDR3 is 14 amino acids long. Germline CDR1 reads MNHEY; CDR2 reads SMNVEV (reference sequence). Trimming removed 5 bases from V and 6 bases from J; junction bases left unmatched: 7. The CDR3 sequence: CASSLWGQGKTQYF. The CDR3 DNA sequence: TGTGCCAGCAGTCTCTGGGGACAGGGAAAGACCCAGTACTTC.

This clonotype occurred many times. The chain joins TRBV12-3 or TRBV12-4 to TRBJ2-5; D call uncertain. Trimming took off 3 bases at V and 3 bases at J, with 2 bases between the two ends. The CDR3 extends over 11 amino acids. CDR3 bases: TGTGCCAGCAGTTTCGAAGAGACCCAGTACTTC. The encoded protein is CASSFEETQYF.

This clonotype was counted many times. The gene calls are TRBV6-2 or TRBV6-3 and TRBJ1-5, with a possible D match to TRBD1 (5 bases). Germline V gene sequence: CDR1 MNHEY, CDR2 SVGEGT. Trimming took off 0 bases at V and 9 bases at J, with 24 bases between the two ends. This CDR3 has 18 residues. The CDR3, as DNA: TGTGCCAGCAGTTACTCACTCCCGACAGAGGGTGAGATGGGGCCCCAGCATTTT. Its protein is CASSYSLPTEGEMGPQHF.

This clonotype was observed many times. V gene TRBV7-2 combines with J gene TRBJ2-5, with 10 bases lining up with TRBD2. CDR1 SGHTA and CDR2 FQGNSA come from the germline V gene. This CDR3 spans 16 amino acids. With V trimmed by 1 base and J by 3 bases, 5 bases remained unmatched. The CDR3 reads CASSLEPAGGEETQYF. In DNA, the CDR3 is TGTGCCAGCAGCTTAGAACCAGCGGGAGGGGAAGAGACCCAGTACTTC.

This chain connects TRBV20-1 to TRBJ1-2; D possibly corresponds to TRBD1 (5 bases). CDR3 length equals 13 residues. V was trimmed by 4 bases and J by 4 bases, leaving 13 bases between them. In germline, CDR1 is DFQATT, CDR2 SNEGSKA (reference sequence). The CDR3 DNA reads as TGCAGTGCTACCTGGGACGGACTCTATGGCTACACCTTC. It yields the protein CSATWDGLYGYTF.

This chain connects TRBV14 to TRBJ2-6, with TRBD1 matching over 8 bases. Germline CDR1 SGHDN, CDR2 FVKESK. CDR3 length: 19 residues. The ends lost 2 bases at V and 2 bases at J; junction bases unmatched: 11. The chain's CDR3 is CASSQYKGQVLTGANVLTF. Written as DNA, the CDR3 is TGTGCCAGCAGCCAATATAAGGGACAGGTGCTGACTGGGGCCAACGTCCTGACTTTC.